The subject of this entry is one TCR beta chain. The data were obtained in a study of OX40 agonist ivuxolimab in advanced cancers. Clones were sequenced by immunoSEQ multiplex PCR, and TCRdb holds only the in-frame ones, with some missing. Of about 90,000 clones listed, 75% to 90% were seen once; the top ten hold around 7.4%. Per germline, CDR1 MNHEY and CDR2 SVGAGI. The CDR3 totals 15 residues. Trimming took 7 bases from V and 1 from J, leaving 16 bases between them. The sample consisted of CD4+ or CD8+ T cells sorted from blood, taken in a trial of the OX40 agonist ivuxolimab. The chain couples TRBV6-5 to TRBJ1-1; tentatively, D is TRBD1 (5 bases). This receptor was obtained from an adult with an advanced solid tumor such as melanoma, head and neck, liver or kidney cancer. CDR3 region: CASTNMGRGNTEAFF. CDR3 sequence (DNA): TGTGCCAGCACCAACATGGGGCGGGGGAACACTGAAGCTTTCTTT.